This T cell receptor (beta chain) was recorded in a study of T cell responses to AZD1222 COVID-19 vaccine. There are 16 residues in the CDR3. The V and J ends lost 6 bases and 3 bases, in that order; junction bases with no gene match: 12. Germline V gives CDR1 MDHEN, CDR2 SYDVKM. Using immunoSEQ multiplex PCR, the repertoire was profiled, and TCRdb retains in-frame clones only, with some absent. The data hold 140,000 to 150,000 clones, with 70% to 90% observed a single time. As to this clone: Its antigen is currently unknown.

Study-level points and caveats: Across spike, vaccine-associated CD4 TCRs were found, dominant at 160-218 and 743-854. The study found Spike-specific TCR breadth and depth rose after two AZD1222 doses. There were repertoire samples only from the period after the peak T cell response. Donors were largely white British and mainly female; clonal diversity was possibly underestimated.

This sample comprised peripheral blood, obtained on day 0 of AZD1222 vaccination. This TCR derives from an adult in good health. This chain connects TRBV28 to TRBJ2-7; 9 bases match TRBD2. This CDR3 is CASSPSPSGVIYEQYF. The CDR3 DNA reads TGTGCCAGCAGCCCCTCCCCTAGCGGGGTAATCTACGAGCAGTACTTC.